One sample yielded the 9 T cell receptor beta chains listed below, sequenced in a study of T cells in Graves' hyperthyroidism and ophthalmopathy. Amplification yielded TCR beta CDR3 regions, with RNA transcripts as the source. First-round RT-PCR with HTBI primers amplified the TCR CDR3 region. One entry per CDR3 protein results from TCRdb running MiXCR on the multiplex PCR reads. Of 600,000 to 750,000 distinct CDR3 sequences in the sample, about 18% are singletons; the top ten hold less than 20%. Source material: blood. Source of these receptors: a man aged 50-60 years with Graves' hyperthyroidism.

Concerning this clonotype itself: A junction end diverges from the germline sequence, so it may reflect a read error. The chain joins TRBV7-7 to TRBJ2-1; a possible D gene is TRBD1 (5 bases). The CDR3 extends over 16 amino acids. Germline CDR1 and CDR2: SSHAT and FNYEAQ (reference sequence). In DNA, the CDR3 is TGTGCTAGCAGCTTAGAGCAGGGATCCTCCTACAATGAGCAGTTCTTC. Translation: CASSLEQGSSYNEQFF.

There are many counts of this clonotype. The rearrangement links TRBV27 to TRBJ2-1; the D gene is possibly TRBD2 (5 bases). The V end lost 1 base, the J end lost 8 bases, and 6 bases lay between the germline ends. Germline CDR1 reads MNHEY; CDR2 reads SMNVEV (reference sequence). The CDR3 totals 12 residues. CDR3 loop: CASSLFGDEQFF. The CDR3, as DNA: TGTGCCAGCAGTTTATTCGGGGATGAGCAGTTCTTC.

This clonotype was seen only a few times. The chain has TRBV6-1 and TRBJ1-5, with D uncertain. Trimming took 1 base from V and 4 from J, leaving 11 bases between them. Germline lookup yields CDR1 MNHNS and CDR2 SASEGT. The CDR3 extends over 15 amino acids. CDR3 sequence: CASSEVVRENQPQHF. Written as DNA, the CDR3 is TGTGCCAGCAGTGAAGTAGTAAGGGAGAATCAGCCCCAGCATTTT.

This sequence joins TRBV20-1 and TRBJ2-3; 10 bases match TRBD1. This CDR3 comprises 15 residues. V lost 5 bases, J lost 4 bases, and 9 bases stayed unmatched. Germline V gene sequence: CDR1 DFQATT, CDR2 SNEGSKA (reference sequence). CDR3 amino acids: CSAAGQGIGSDTQYF. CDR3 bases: TGCAGTGCTGCGGGACAGGGGATAGGGTCAGATACGCAGTATTTT.

CDR3 protein: CASSLGDGGPYGYTF. The CDR3, as DNA: TGCGCCAGCAGCTTGGGAGACGGGGGACCCTATGGCTACACCTTC. The chain links TRBV5-1 to TRBJ1-2; D might be TRBD1 (5 bases). Germline CDR1 and CDR2: SGHRS and YFSETQ. Between the trimmed V and J ends, which lost 0 bases and 4 bases, there was a span of 13 bases. The CDR3 totals 15 residues. Using reference TRBV5-1 and TRBJ1-2 for the parts outside the CDR3, the full variable domain is KAGVTQTPRYLIKTRGQQVTLSCSPISGHRSVSWYQQTPGQGLQFLFEYFSETQRNKGNFPGRFSGRQFSNSRSEMNVSTLELGDSALYLCASSLGDGGPYGYTFGSGTRLTVV.

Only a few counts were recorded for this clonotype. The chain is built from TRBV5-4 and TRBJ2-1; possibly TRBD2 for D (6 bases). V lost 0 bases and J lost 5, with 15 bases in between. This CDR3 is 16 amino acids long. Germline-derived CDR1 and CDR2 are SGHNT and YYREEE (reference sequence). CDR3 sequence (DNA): TGTGCCAGCAGCTTGGCCGGGCGGGGATCCAACAATGAGCAGTTCTTC. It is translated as CASSLAGRGSNNEQFF.

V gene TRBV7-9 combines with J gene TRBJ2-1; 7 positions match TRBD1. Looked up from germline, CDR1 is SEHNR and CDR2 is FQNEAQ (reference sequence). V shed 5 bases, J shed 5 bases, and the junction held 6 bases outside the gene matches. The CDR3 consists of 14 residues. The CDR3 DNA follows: TGTGCCAGCAGCCCGCGGACAGGTGACAATGAGCAGTTCTTC. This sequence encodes CASSPRTGDNEQFF.

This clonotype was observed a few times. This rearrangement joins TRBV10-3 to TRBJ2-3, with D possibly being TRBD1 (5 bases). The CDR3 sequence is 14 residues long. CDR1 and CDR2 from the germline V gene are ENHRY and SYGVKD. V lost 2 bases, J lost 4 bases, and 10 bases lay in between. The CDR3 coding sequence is TGTGCCATCAGTGAGGGTAGGGGCTCAGATACGCAGTATTTT. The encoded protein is CAISEGRGSDTQYF.

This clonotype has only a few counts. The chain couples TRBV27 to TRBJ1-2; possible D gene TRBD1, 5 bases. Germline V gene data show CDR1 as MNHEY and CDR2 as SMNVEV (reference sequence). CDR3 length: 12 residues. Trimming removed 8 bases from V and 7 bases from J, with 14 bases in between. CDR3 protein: CASASFRGGYTF. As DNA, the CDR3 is TGTGCCAGCGCTTCGTTTAGGGGTGGCTACACCTTC.